This T cell receptor beta chain was found in a study of blood T cell repertoires in COVID-19. This clone came up once. Only in-frame clones appear in the TCRdb table, and some are missing; sequencing was by immunoSEQ multiplex PCR. The sample has around 60,000 clones, about 92% seen once; the top ten hold about 1.3%. The receptor's source is a man in his 60s with acute or convalescent COVID-19. Sequences were obtained from peripheral blood.

CDR3 loop: CASSGGRLAVGELFF. The CDR3 DNA sequence: TGTGCCAGTAGTGGCGGGAGATTGGCAGTCGGGGAGCTGTTTTTT. The chain links TRBV19 to TRBJ2-2; TRBD2 matches at 7 bases. From germline, CDR1 is LNHDA and CDR2 SQIVND (reference sequence). V was pared by 5 bases and J by 7 bases, with 10 bases of the junction left unmatched. The CDR3 totals 15 residues. The full variable domain, with the rest looked up from reference TRBV19 and TRBJ2-2, is DGGITQSPKYLFRKEGQNVTLSCEQNLNHDAMYWYRQDPGQGLRLIYYSQIVNDFQKGDIAEGYSVSREKKESFPLTVTSAQKNPTAFYLCASSGGRLAVGELFFGEGSRLTVL.